A single sample gave rise to the 21 T cell receptor beta chains below, sequenced in a study of T cell responses to AZD1222 COVID-19 vaccine (dated by TCRdb to about 2021). Library preparation employed the immunoSEQ multiplex PCR assay. TCRdb took this table from immuneACCESS and kept in-frame rearrangements with V and J called. Such tables lack part of the clones; where checked against another copy, unresolved V genes explain under half of the gap, and the rest is unexplained. This sample lists some 75,000 clones; approximately 90% were detected once. The ten largest clonotypes hold around 9.9% of the sample. The time point label, as the study defines it: baseline before first vaccination. The starting material was peripheral blood, obtained on day 0 of AZD1222 vaccination. All receptors come from an adult in good health.

This clone has more than one count but fewer than ten. The rearrangement uses TRBV28 and TRBJ2-3, with D perhaps matching TRBD1 (6 bases). V was pared by 7 bases and J by 0 bases, with 17 bases between. Germline V gene sequence: CDR1 MDHEN, CDR2 SYDVKM. The CDR3 is made up of 16 amino acids. CDR3 region: CASIPWGPSSTDTQYF. DNA for the CDR3: TGTGCCAGCATCCCCTGGGGGCCATCTAGCACAGATACGCAGTATTTT.

This chain connects TRBV6-5 to TRBJ2-7; D is unclear. The CDR3 totals 12 residues. Trimming removed 6 bases from V and 7 bases from J, with 13 bases in between. Germline V lookup: CDR1 MNHEY, CDR2 SVGAGI. The CDR3 reads CASRYGPREQYF. The CDR3 region has the DNA TGTGCCAGCAGATACGGCCCTAGGGAGCAGTACTTC.

The chain carries TRBV3-1 (or the pseudogene TRBV3-2) and TRBJ1-1; 9 bases match TRBD1. The CDR3 sequence is 13 residues long. Trimming removed 4 bases from V and 8 bases from J; junction bases left unmatched: 5. Germline CDR1 LGHDT, CDR2 YNNKEL (reference sequence). CDR3 coding DNA: TGTGCCAGCAGCCGAACCGGGACAGGGGAAGCTTTCTTT. Translating it yields CASSRTGTGEAFF.

The chain combines TRBV2 with TRBJ1-3; D gene unclear. The CDR3 length is 13 residues. Looked up from germline, CDR1 is SNHLY and CDR2 is FYNNEI. The V gene lost 7 bases and the J gene lost 4 bases, with 11 bases spanning the gap. The chain's CDR3 is CASKAAQGNTIYF. The CDR3 coding sequence is TGTGCCAGCAAGGCCGCCCAGGGAAACACCATATATTTT. Variable domain in full (rest from reference TRBV2 and TRBJ1-3): EPEVTQTPSHQVTQMGQEVILRCVPISNHLYFYWYRQILGQKVEFLVSFYNNEISEKSEIFDDQFSVERPDGSNFTLKIRSTKLEDSAMYFCASKAAQGNTIYFGEGSWLTVV.

The V and J genes are TRBV5-1 and TRBJ2-5, with 10 bases identical to TRBD1. The CDR3 runs to 16 residues. The V gene end was trimmed by 0 bases and the J gene end by 0 bases; junction bases not matched to a gene: 2. Per the germline V gene, CDR1 is SGHRS and CDR2 is YFSETQ. CDR3 loop: CASSLGGQGYQETQYF. Here the CDR3 DNA reads TGCGCCAGCAGCTTGGGGGGACAGGGGTACCAAGAGACCCAGTACTTC.

The chain employs TRBV2 and TRBJ1-4; 10 bases are a match to TRBD1. V lost 5 bases to trimming and J lost 5 bases; unmatched junction nucleotides: 5. Germline V lookup: CDR1 SNHLY, CDR2 FYNNEI. The CDR3 sequence is 15 residues long. In DNA form, the CDR3 reads TGTGCCAGCAGTTTCATGGGACAGGGGAATGAAAAACTGTTTTTT. Translation gives CASSFMGQGNEKLFF.

V and J are TRBV12-3 or TRBV12-4 and TRBJ2-2, with D tentatively TRBD1 or TRBD2 (5 bases each). The CDR3 totals 13 residues. V lost 3 bases, J lost 6 bases, and 8 bases lay in between. CDR3 loop: CASSFMGAGELFF. CDR3 DNA: TGTGCCAGCAGTTTCATGGGGGCCGGGGAGCTGTTTTTT.

This sequence joins TRBV3-1 (or the pseudogene TRBV3-2) and TRBJ2-6; D not resolved. The CDR3 has 16 residues. V was clipped by 3 bases and J by 0 bases, with 9 bases between them. Germline CDR1 reads LGHDT; CDR2 reads YNNKEL (reference sequence). The CDR3 sequence is CASSQSVSSGANVLTF. Here the CDR3 DNA reads TGTGCCAGCAGCCAGTCAGTAAGCTCTGGGGCCAACGTCCTGACTTTC.

The chain links TRBV5-1 to TRBJ1-4; D is ambiguous. Germline V CDR1 and CDR2: SGHRS, YFSETQ. V dropped 4 bases and J dropped 4 bases, with 14 bases sitting between them. The CDR3 length is 15 residues. The CDR3 is CASSRATELNEKLFF. The CDR3 coding sequence is TGCGCCAGCAGCCGTGCTACAGAGCTTAATGAAAAACTGTTTTTT.

CDR3: CASSQGDSSGYTF. The CDR3 nucleotides read TGTGCCAGCAGCCAGGGGGACAGTAGCGGCTACACCTTC. V usage is TRBV28 and J usage is TRBJ1-2, with 7 bases fitting TRBD1. The V gene's germline CDR1 is MDHEN and CDR2 SYDVKM. V trimming: 6 bases; J trimming: 8 bases; junction bases outside the gene matches: 9. The CDR3 is 13 amino acids.

V and J are TRBV10-3 and TRBJ2-3, with D perhaps matching TRBD1 (6 bases). The length of the CDR3 is 13 residues. The V gene lost 10 bases and the J gene lost 5 bases, with 16 bases spanning the gap. Germline CDR1 ENHRY, CDR2 SYGVKD. CDR3 bases: TGTGCCACCGGGACACCGTTTTTAGATACGCAGTATTTT. Its translation is CATGTPFLDTQYF.

This clone occurred a few times. The chain is built from TRBV19 and TRBJ1-6; no reliable D call. The CDR3 runs to 15 residues. Germline V gene sequence: CDR1 LNHDA, CDR2 SQIVND (reference sequence). Trimming cost V 3 bases and J 8 bases, with 14 bases left between them. CDR3 sequence reads: CASSMGGGSDSPLHF. DNA of the CDR3: TGTGCCAGTAGTATGGGAGGAGGGTCGGATTCACCCCTCCACTTT.

This clone was seen only once. This chain connects TRBV2 to TRBJ1-1, with D unresolved. Per the germline V gene, CDR1 is SNHLY and CDR2 is FYNNEI. V was trimmed by 3 bases and J by 4 bases, leaving 6 bases between them. The CDR3 is made up of 12 amino acids. The CDR3 bases are TGTGCCAGCAGTGATGGGTTCACTGAAGCTTTCTTT. As protein: CASSDGFTEAFF.

This chain connects TRBV5-1 to TRBJ2-1; D is tentatively TRBD1 or TRBD2 (5 bases each). Trimming removed 0 bases from V and 3 bases from J, with 13 bases in between. The length of the CDR3 is 16 residues. Germline V gene sequence: CDR1 SGHRS, CDR2 YFSETQ. The DNA of the CDR3 is TGCGCCAGCAGCTTGGCATTGAGGGACGACTACAATGAGCAGTTCTTC. It specifies CASSLALRDDYNEQFF.

The chain links TRBV10-3 to TRBJ2-3; perhaps TRBD1 as D (6 bases). The CDR3 has 15 amino acids. The V gene lost 2 bases and the J gene lost 10 bases, with 19 bases spanning the gap. The germline V gene encodes CDR1 ENHRY and CDR2 SYGVKD. The CDR3 coding sequence is TGTGCCATCAGTGAGCAAGGGGGAATGGACCCCTCGCAGTATTTT. Translation gives CAISEQGGMDPSQYF.

The J gene is TRBJ2-7, the V gene TRBV2; the match to TRBD2 covers 8 bases. Germline values: CDR1 SNHLY, CDR2 FYNNEI. V dropped 8 bases and J dropped 6; count of bases not matched to a gene: 6. This CDR3 has 12 residues. The CDR3: CASGRGVSEQYV. In DNA, the CDR3 is TGTGCCAGCGGGCGGGGGGTCTCCGAGCAGTACGTC.

A few counts support this clone. This rearrangement joins TRBV27 to TRBJ2-4; the D gene is possibly TRBD2 (7 bases). The CDR3 spans 17 residues. Germline assignment: CDR1 MNHEY and CDR2 SMNVEV (reference sequence). V gave up 2 bases and J gave up 1 base, with 15 bases separating them. This CDR3 reads CASSLGGGRWAKNIQYF. DNA for the CDR3: TGTGCCAGCAGTTTAGGGGGCGGGAGATGGGCCAAAAACATTCAGTACTTC.

This clone has only a few counts. The chain joins TRBV5-1 to TRBJ1-1; TRBD1 aligns across 7 bases. The CDR3 length is 15 residues. CDR1 SGHRS and CDR2 YFSETQ come from the germline V gene. The V segment lost 4 bases and the J segment 2 bases; nucleotides outside the gene matches: 8. The CDR3 DNA reads TGCGCCAGCAGCCCGACACAGGGGCCTAACACTGAAGCTTTCTTT. Protein product: CASSPTQGPNTEAFF.

This clone has just a few counts. The V gene is TRBV4-2, the J gene TRBJ2-1; perhaps TRBD2 as D (5 bases). CDR1 and CDR2 (germline): LGHNA, YNFKEQ. V gave up 1 base and J gave up 6 bases, with 10 bases separating them. The length of the CDR3 is 14 residues. CDR3 DNA sequence: TGTGCCAGCAGCCAAGGTGGCGGACTCAATGAGCAGTTCTTC. Translated, it gives CASSQGGGLNEQFF.

The chain uses TRBV3-1 (or the pseudogene TRBV3-2) and TRBJ1-1; D remains unclear. The CDR3 sequence is 17 residues long. Germline CDR1 and CDR2: LGHDT and YNNKEL (reference sequence). Trimming pared 4 bases from V and 4 bases from J, leaving 22 bases between. The chain's CDR3 is CASSRDSRGIIGTEAFF. CDR3 bases: TGTGCCAGCAGCCGAGACTCCCGGGGTATTATAGGCACTGAAGCTTTCTTT.

V is TRBV5-4 and J is TRBJ2-2; possible D gene TRBD2, 5 bases. Looked up from germline, CDR1 is SGHNT and CDR2 is YYREEE (reference sequence). CDR3 length: 16 residues. Trimming stripped 4 bases from V and 0 bases from J, with 13 bases between. CDR3 sequence: CASSKLGIANTGELFF. CDR3 nucleotide sequence: TGTGCCAGCAGCAAACTAGGCATCGCGAACACCGGGGAGCTGTTTTTT.